This T cell receptor beta chain was obtained from a study of blood T cell repertoires in COVID-19. Across the whole study: Samples came from the United States, Italy and Spain, spanning acute and convalescent COVID-19.

Per the germline V gene, CDR1 is SQVTM and CDR2 is ANQGSEA. J gave up 8 bases and V 6 bases, and 8 bases lay outside the gene matches. The CDR3 spans 13 residues. The table came from immunoSEQ multiplex PCR; TCRdb's copy has only in-frame clones and leaves some out. The sample has some 71,000 clones, roughly 89% seen once. This clonotype originated in a man aged 25-45 years with acute or convalescent COVID-19. The material sequenced was peripheral blood. V usage is TRBV29-1 and J usage is TRBJ2-4; 9 nucleotides align to TRBD1. CDR3 sequence (DNA): TGCAGCGTGCTACAGGGGGCAGGGGACATTCAGTACTTC. Translated: CSVLQGAGDIQYF.